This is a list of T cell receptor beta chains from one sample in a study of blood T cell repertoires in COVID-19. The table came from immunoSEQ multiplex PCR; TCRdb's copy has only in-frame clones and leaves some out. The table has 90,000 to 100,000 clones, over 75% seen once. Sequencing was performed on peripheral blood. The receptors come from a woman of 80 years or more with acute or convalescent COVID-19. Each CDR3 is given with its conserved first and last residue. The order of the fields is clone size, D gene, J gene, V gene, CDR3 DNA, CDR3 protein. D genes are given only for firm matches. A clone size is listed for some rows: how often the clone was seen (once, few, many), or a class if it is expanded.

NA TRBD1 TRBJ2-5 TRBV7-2 TGTGCCAGCACCCGCAGGGGGCGAGGGGAGACCCAGTACTTC CASTRRGRGETQYF
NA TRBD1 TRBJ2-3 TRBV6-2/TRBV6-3 TGTGCCAGCAGTCCCCGATCGACAGGGCTTGGCACAGATACGCAGTATTTT CASSPRSTGLGTDTQYF
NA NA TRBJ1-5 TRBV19 TGTGCCAGTAAGGGGGACCGCGATAGCAATCAGCCCCAGCATTTT CASKGDRDSNQPQHF
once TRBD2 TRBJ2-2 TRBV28 TGTGCCAGCAGTTTATCTAGCGGGGGATACACCGGGGAGCTGTTTTTT CASSLSSGGYTGELFF
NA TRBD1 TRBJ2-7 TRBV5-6 TGTGCCAGCACCAAGGACAGGGGCGGGTACGAGCAGTACTTC CASTKDRGGYEQYF
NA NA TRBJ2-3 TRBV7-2 TGTGCCAGCATCTCTAGTGGCGGGGGCCCAGATACGCAGTATTTT CASISSGGGPDTQYF
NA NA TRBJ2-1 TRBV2 TGTGCCAGCAGGCTACAGGGGAGGAATGAGCAGTTCTTC CASRLQGRNEQFF
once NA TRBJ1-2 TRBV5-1 TGCGCCAGCACATCTTTGGGCAGTAACTATGGCTACACCTTC CASTSLGSNYGYTF
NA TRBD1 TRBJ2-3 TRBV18 TGTGCCAGCTCACCATTGACAGGGACCACAGATACGCAGTATTTT CASSPLTGTTDTQYF
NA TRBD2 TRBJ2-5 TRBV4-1 TGCGCCAGCAGCCACCTAGCGGGGGTAGAGACCCAGTACTTC CASSHLAGVETQYF
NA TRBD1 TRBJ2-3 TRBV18 TGTGCCAGCTCGGTGGGGACAGGGCGTAGCACAGATACGCAGTATTTT CASSVGTGRSTDTQYF
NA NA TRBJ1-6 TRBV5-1 TGCGCCAGCAGCTTGGCGGGTGCGGGACCCAATTATAATTCACCCCTCCACTTT CASSLAGAGPNYNSPLHF
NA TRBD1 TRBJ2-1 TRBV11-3 TGTGCCAGCAGCCCTGACAGGGGGCTAGGGGAGCAGTTCTTC CASSPDRGLGEQFF
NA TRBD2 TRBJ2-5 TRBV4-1 TGCGCCAGCAGCCAAGAAAGTCGGCGGGGGAGGGGTGAGACCCAGTACTTC CASSQESRRGRGETQYF
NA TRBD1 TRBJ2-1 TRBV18 TGTGCCAGCTCACCCCGCCCCGGGACAGGAGGGGACAATGAGCAGTTCTTC CASSPRPGTGGDNEQFF
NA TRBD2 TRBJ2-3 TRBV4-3 TGCGCCAGCAGCCAAGTTGGGGGGGTCACAGATACGCAGTATTTT CASSQVGGVTDTQYF
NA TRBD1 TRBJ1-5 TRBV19 TGTGCCAGTAGAGCAACCGGGACAGGGAGTTATTATAGCAATCAGCCCCAGCATTTT CASRATGTGSYYSNQPQHF
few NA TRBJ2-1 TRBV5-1 TGCGCCAGCAGCTTGCGGGTAGGGGGTTCCTACAATGAGCAGTTCTTC CASSLRVGGSYNEQFF
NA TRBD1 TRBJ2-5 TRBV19 TGTGCCAGTAGTATAGGGGGACAGGGGCAAGAGACCCAGTACTTC CASSIGGQGQETQYF
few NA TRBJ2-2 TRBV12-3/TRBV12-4 TGTGCCAGCACCCGGGACACCGGGGAGCTGTTTTTT CASTRDTGELFF
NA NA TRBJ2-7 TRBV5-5 TGTGCCAGCAGCTTCCCCACACCCTACGAGCAGTACTTC CASSFPTPYEQYF
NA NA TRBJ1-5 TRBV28 TGTGCCAGCAGTCTTAACAATCAGCCCCAGCATTTT CASSLNNQPQHF
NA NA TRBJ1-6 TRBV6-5 TGTGCCAGCCGGCCGTCCAGAGGCAGGGATTCACCCCTCCACTTT CASRPSRGRDSPLHF
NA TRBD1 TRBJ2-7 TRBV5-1 TGCGCCAGCAGCTTGGGACAGGGGGTAGACGAGCAGTACTTC CASSLGQGVDEQYF
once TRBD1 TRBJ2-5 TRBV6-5 TGTGCCAGCAGCCCCCGGACAGGGGAGACCCAGTACTTC CASSPRTGETQYF
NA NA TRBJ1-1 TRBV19 TGTGCCAGTTCGGGAGACAGAAACACTGAAGCTTTCTTT CASSGDRNTEAFF
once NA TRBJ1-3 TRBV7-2 TGTGCCAGCAGCTTAGTAGCAGGGGAGAGCTCTGGAAACACCATATATTTT CASSLVAGESSGNTIYF
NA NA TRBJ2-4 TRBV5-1 TGCGCCAGCAGCTACGACAGTGATAAAAACATTCAGTACTTC CASSYDSDKNIQYF
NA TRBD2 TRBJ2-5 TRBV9 TGTGCCAGCAGCGGCCATCTAGCGGGGCAAAAGTACTTC CASSGHLAGQKYF
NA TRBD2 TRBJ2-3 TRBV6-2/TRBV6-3 TGTGCCAGCAGTTTACGGGGACTAGCGGGGGGGCCGCGCACAGATACGCAGTATTTT CASSLRGLAGGPRTDTQYF
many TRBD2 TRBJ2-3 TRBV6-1 TGTGCCAGCAGTGAACGGTATTGGGAGCGGGGGTATAGCACAGATACGCAGTATTTT CASSERYWERGYSTDTQYF
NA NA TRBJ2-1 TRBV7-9 TGTGCCAGCAGCCGGACAGCCTCCTACAATGAGCAGTTCTTC CASSRTASYNEQFF